This TCR beta chain emerged from a study of cytomegalovirus exposure and HLA in healthy donors (dated by TCRdb to about 2017). About the study as a whole: According to an earlier analysis of 550 to 750 of the donors, about 190 million T cells yielded over 100 million unique TCR beta sequences and about 300 Gb of sequence data. Rather than drawing on any new phenotypic data, the later analysis identified candidate immune exposures from TCR beta sequences and the way those sequences occurred across donors. Every discovery cohort repertoire had been produced on one sequencing platform. A later analysis re-examined previously published TCR beta repertoires from about 670 donors and added high-resolution HLA genotyping to investigate patterns of TCR occurrence. The aim of the study was to test whether cataloging public T cell receptors could identify signatures of past pathogen exposure. The genetic ancestry cluster associated with self-reported Caucasian donors included 65% to 90% of the approximately 430 genotyped donors. HLA typing included class I and class II loci at four-digit resolution. The study combined high-throughput TCR immunosequencing, statistical association of individual TCRs with disease status, and machine learning to predict cytomegalovirus infection status. Alongside the repertoire data, information on donor age, sex, ethnicity and CMV serostatus was compiled. Four to six DR-DQ haplotypes were handled as single units for association and clustering because linkage in the cohort was strong. About 280 gigabases of sequencing data and about 92 million unique TCR sequences made up an early release that covered fewer than 650 HLA-typed donors. To decide whether each TCR beta V gene segment behaved as functional or pseudogenic, an earlier analysis of nearly 600 of the donors relied on high-throughput TCR beta sequencing. A separate validation cohort of approximately 130 different subjects was used in addition to the 666-subject first cohort. In a later genetic analysis, genome-wide SNP genotypes for about three fifths of the 666 donors were used, and that subset was treated as a discovery cohort. Among several hundred genotyped donors of the cohort, an average of about 220,000 unique TCR beta nucleotide sequences was sequenced per donor, of which about 19% were non-productive. The study profiled the T cell repertoires of under 700 subjects by immunosequencing and related them to cytomegalovirus serostatus. The number of donors typed differed by locus, with 629-630 for A, B, C, DRB1 and DQB1, about 500 for DQA1, 600 to 610 for DPA1, and some 440 for DPB1.

From its cysteine to its phenylalanine, the CDR3 spans 13 amino acids. Just the 39-base CDR3 DNA is kept, in frame starting at base 1. Based on the germline V gene, the CDR1 and CDR2 sequences are SGHVS and FNYEAQ. The V end loses 5 bases and the J end loses 6 bases, and a stretch of 10 bases separates them. Library preparation used the immunoSEQ multiplex PCR assay. For the multiplex PCR, a mixture combining 60 forward primers for TCR Vbeta segments and 13 reverse primers for TCR Jbeta segments was used. The CDR3 region of rearranged TCR beta genes was amplified from genomic DNA with a multiplex PCR assay. On the Illumina HiSeq System, the amplified TCR beta libraries were sequenced as 87-base-pair reads. Processing in the source paper ran as follows. A later analysis counted tens of millions of unique TCR beta chains across the 600 to 850 repertoires, and around 9.9 million of these chains were shared by at least two donors. A nearest-neighbor algorithm error-corrected the raw reads and collapsed the reads into unique sequences, merging closely related sequences to remove PCR and sequencing errors. CDR3 sequences were aligned to IMGT reference sequences to assign V, D and J gene segments. Each retained sequence needed at least a six-nucleotide match to both a V gene segment and a J gene segment. A rearrangement counted as productive if the CDR3 had no stop codons and remained in frame with V and J, and every other rearrangement counted as non-productive. CDR3 was defined by IMGT convention, running from the second conserved V-encoded cysteine to the conserved J-encoded phenylalanine. Sequences without an unambiguous match to a single V gene segment were excluded from the earlier analysis of about 640 of the donors. An earlier analysis of several hundred of the donors called V segments functional above 56.7% productive rearrangements and segregating when the between-donor standard deviation exceeded 5%. A statistical classification framework was developed to diagnose cytomegalovirus status using the catalog of TCR beta chain sequences. In a later analysis, V and J genes were assigned by comparing TCR nucleotide sequences against IMGT/GENE-DB human TR gene sequences. The TCRdist pipeline was used in a later analysis to assign CDR3 sequences and most-parsimonious VDJ recombination scenarios. In a later analysis, each TCR beta chain was defined by its CDR3 amino acid sequence together with its V-gene family, and reads lacking a unique V-gene family were excluded. A later analysis removed 500 to 600 highly shared, low-generation-probability nucleotide sequences to deal with suspected cross-contamination and a sequencing artifact. A later analysis calculated a clonal expansion index for each public chain from normalized within-repertoire ranks of inferred template counts. A later analysis computed generation probabilities with a VDJ recombination model fitted to out-of-frame rearrangements, and checked the results against IGoR. A later analysis scored TCR-TCR, TCR-HLA and TCR-CMV co-occurrence with hypergeometric tests, applying a repertoire-size bias correction to TCR pairs. False discovery rates were estimated in a later analysis by permuting HLA or CMV assignments 20 times. A later analysis grouped co-occurring TCRs with DBSCAN, adding TCRdist sequence similarity when clustering within HLA-allele-positive subsets. Repertoires with fewer than 30,000 or more than 120,000 public chains were left out of co-occurrence clustering, as were about 5 repertoires with anomalous nucleotide sharing. Sourced from immuneACCESS, this table was stored by TCRdb with only in-frame sequences that have V and J called. A share of the clones is absent; for the studies checked, an unresolved V gene accounts for under half, and the remainder has no known explanation. Clonal size and the V and J genes are those of that table, whereas D and trimming came from the DNA. This sample has some 150,000 clones in its table, and 75% of those were observed once. Of the sample, 3.3% is held by the ten largest clones.

The cohort was made up of roughly 670 healthy bone marrow donors. At the time of sampling, all cohort members were nominally healthy, though unrecorded immune exposures were likely present. The donor was CMV seronegative and belonged to the group of over 300 seronegative cohort members. A peripheral blood sample was collected from each donor, and TCR beta sequencing was performed on peripheral blood mononuclear cells. Genomic DNA extraction from the blood cell samples was performed with the Qiagen DNeasy Blood Extraction Kit. Remarks on this clone: The specificity of this receptor is unknown. Within one base of it there is no much larger clone, and no base qualities were kept.

Findings and caveats that apply to the study as a whole: A later genetic analysis reported fewer N-insertions in productive TCRs among donors in an Asian-associated ancestry cluster than the roughly 670-donor mean. The study gave a list of some 150 TCR beta chains associated with cytomegalovirus. A further reported finding was that TCR beta sequences accurately predicted the HLA-A and HLA-B alleles for most subjects in the first cohort. While some public TCRs were present in many individuals, most TCR sequences turned up only very rarely across donors. According to a later analysis, parvovirus B19, influenza, CMV and Epstein-Barr virus appeared linked to several top co-occurrence clusters. It was suggested by the authors that the approach could potentially be generalized to other disease states and immunological phenotypes. The sequencing pipeline was judged likely to have produced a cluster of highly shared sequence variants as a technical artifact. A few of the identified cytomegalovirus-associated TCR beta chains were confirmed in vitro to be specific for cytomegalovirus antigens. When HLA alleles, especially DR and DQ, strongly co-occurred, attributing TCR associations to individual alleles was difficult. Cytomegalovirus status was reported to be diagnosed by the classifier with high specificity and sensitivity in both the original and validation cohorts. This cohort had only TCR beta chains sequenced, and the lack of alpha or paired-chain data limited which features could be detected. HLA typing was unavailable for some donors at each locus, so association tests used only the typed subset. According to a later analysis, TCR association rates differed among HLA loci, with DRB1 alleles showing the most associated TCRs and HLA-C alleles showing the fewest. At a false discovery rate of 0.05, a later analysis linked around 17,000 TCR beta sequences to specific HLA alleles. Some IMGT-functional V segments, including TRBV6-2 and TRBV6-3, could not be distinguished by the 87-base-pair reads and were therefore excluded. An association between a missense DCLRE1C variant and V-gene and J-gene trimming of TCR beta chains was found in a later genetic analysis and replicated in an independent cohort. For the cohort, immune exposure information was limited to CMV serostatus. Because counts were too low, around 17 rarely observed V segments, including chromosome 9 orphons, were left out of the earlier analysis of several hundred of the donors. Broadly in line with IMGT annotations, most TCR beta V segments showed up in productive rearrangements about 87% or about 30% of the time in an earlier analysis of several hundred of the donors. Correlated functional status among segregating V segments might reflect linkage disequilibrium, but an unknown experimental factor could not be ruled out. Compared with equally common non-associated chains, HLA-associated TCR beta chains in a later analysis were more clonally expanded and had lower generation probabilities. Presence/absence analyses assumed roughly uniform sequencing depth across donors, an assumption that may not hold. In a later analysis, most CMV-associated TCR beta chains were found to appear HLA-restricted, with HLA associations seemingly driven largely by CMV exposure.

The rearranged chain carries TRBV7-6 and TRBJ2-2; the D gene cannot be named for sure. The receptor's source is a man in his forties in good health and CMV-seronegative. The source material was PBMCs. The CDR3 loop reads CASSLSSPGELFF. The bases are TGTGCCAGCAGCCTCAGTTCCCCCGGGGAGCTGTTTTTT.